These 30 T cell receptor beta chains were all obtained from the same sample, sequenced in a study of post-analysis software for immune sequencing data. Whole-study results and caveats: Patients carried roughly 5 TRBV segments more frequently than controls did, and TRBV5-6, TRBV5-1 and TRBV20-1 were among them.

These TCRs' antigens remain unknown. The authors incorporated unique molecular identifiers into the TCR beta cDNA libraries. TCRdb reprocessed the PCR reads with MiXCR, giving one entry per CDR3 protein. The sample carries about 400,000 distinct CDR3 sequences, around 37% recorded once. Sample: blood. The receptors here all came from a girl aged 10 to 17 with multiple sclerosis.

The chain couples TRBV5-1 to TRBJ1-6; 9 bases are a match to TRBD1. Trimming at V came to 0 bases and at J to 10 bases, leaving 5 bases not matched to a gene. The length of the CDR3 is 15 residues. Germline V CDR1 and CDR2: SGHRS, YFSETQ. The CDR3 nucleotides are TGCGCCAGCAGCTTGGAATGGACAGGGGACTCACCCCTCCACTTT. It translates to CASSLEWTGDSPLHF.

This clonotype has a handful of counts. This chain links TRBV6-1 with TRBJ2-7; TRBD1 agrees at 8 bases. The CDR3 consists of 14 residues. CDR1 is MNHNS and CDR2 is SASEGT in the germline V gene. Trimming removed 7 bases from V and 7 bases from J; junction bases left unmatched: 12. The CDR3 spells CASTAGTGGLEQYF. The CDR3 DNA sequence: TGTGCCAGCACGGCAGGGACAGGAGGTCTGGAGCAGTACTTC.

The chain couples TRBV12-3 or TRBV12-4 to TRBJ2-1; 7 bases agree with TRBD1. The junction had 11 bases not matched to a gene; V was cut back by 5 bases and J by 4 bases. CDR3 size: 16 residues. CDR3 coding DNA: TGTGCCAGCAGTCCCCTGACAGGGAAAGGGTACAATGAGCAGTTCTTC. Residues: CASSPLTGKGYNEQFF.

The chain combines TRBV20-1 with TRBJ1-5; 7 bases fit TRBD1. Germline CDR1 is DFQATT and CDR2 is SNEGSKA (reference sequence). The CDR3 is made up of 16 amino acids. J lost 6 bases, V lost 3 bases, and 14 bases had no gene match. The CDR3 nucleotides read TGCAGTGCTAGGCCCCTACAGGGGACAAACGGTCAGCCCCAGCATTTT. It codes for CSARPLQGTNGQPQHF.

The chain has TRBV2 and TRBJ1-2; 7 bases line up with TRBD1. The CDR3 is 13 amino acids. Trimming at V came to 6 bases and at J to 5 bases, leaving 6 bases not matched to a gene. Germline CDR1 SNHLY, CDR2 FYNNEI. The CDR3 region has the DNA TGTGCCAGCAGATGGACAGGCGAGTATGGCTACACCTTC. Translation: CASRWTGEYGYTF.

CDR3 residues: CSVGGNTGELFF. CDR3 sequence (DNA): TGCAGCGTTGGCGGGAACACCGGGGAGCTGTTTTTT. The gene calls are TRBV29-1 and TRBJ2-2; D is uncertain. The CDR3 length is 12 residues. Germline V gives CDR1 SQVTM, CDR2 ANQGSEA. Trimming stripped 4 bases from V and 1 base from J, with 4 bases between.

The chain has TRBV6-2 or TRBV6-3 and TRBJ2-5; 13 nucleotides match TRBD2. CDR1 MNHEY and CDR2 SVGEGT come from the germline V gene. With V trimmed by 6 bases and J by 7 bases, 11 bases remained unmatched. The CDR3 has 16 amino acids. Written as DNA, the CDR3 is TGTGCCAGCAGCCCCAGACTAGCGGGGGGTCCGGGGACCCAGTACTTC. Residues: CASSPRLAGGPGTQYF.

The chain recombines TRBV20-1 with TRBJ2-5; 12 nucleotides match TRBD2. The CDR3 loop spans 14 amino acids. With 6 bases clipped from V and 1 base from J, the junction kept 3 bases outside the gene matches. Looked up from germline, CDR1 is DFQATT and CDR2 is SNEGSKA (reference sequence). Written as DNA, the CDR3 is TGCAGTGCCCAACTAGCGGGAGGCCAAGAGACCCAGTACTTC. This translates into CSAQLAGGQETQYF.

This chain uses TRBV6-4 with TRBJ1-2; TRBD1 is a possible D gene (5 bases). V lost 6 bases and J 7 bases, leaving 18 bases between the germline ends. The germline gives CDR1 MRHNA, CDR2 SNTAGT. CDR3 length: 14 residues. CDR3 region: CASSPRGGIAGYTF. CDR3 DNA: TGTGCCAGCAGCCCCCGGGGCGGAATCGCTGGCTACACCTTC.

V and J are TRBV28 and TRBJ2-5; 7 bases line up with TRBD2. Germline loops: CDR1 MDHEN, CDR2 SYDVKM. CDR3 length equals 13 residues. V shed 10 bases and J 2 bases; nucleotides not matched to a gene: 7. This chain's CDR3 is CATRGDWQETQYF. The CDR3 DNA sequence: TGTGCCACCCGGGGGGACTGGCAAGAGACCCAGTACTTC.

V usage is TRBV13 and J usage is TRBJ1-1; 9 bases align to TRBD1. After removal of 5 bases from V and 2 bases from J, the junction contained 9 bases not matched to a gene. CDR1 is PRHDT, CDR2 FYEKMQ, per germline (reference sequence). The CDR3 sequence is 16 residues long. CDR3 sequence reads: CASSGDGGQGNTEAFF. Written as DNA, the CDR3 is TGTGCCAGCAGCGGAGACGGGGGACAGGGAAACACTGAAGCTTTCTTT.

Regarding this clonotype: One end of the junction is discordant with germline, which a read error may explain. The rearrangement uses TRBV12-3 or TRBV12-4 and TRBJ2-5; 9 nucleotides match TRBD1. The CDR3 length is 15 residues. This CDR3 is CTSSQWTGDPETQYF. CDR3 nucleotide sequence: TGTACCAGCAGTCAGTGGACAGGGGACCCAGAGACCCAGTACTTC.

V usage is TRBV6-5 and J usage is TRBJ1-2, with a weak D call TRBD1 (5 bases). The CDR3 has 14 amino acids. Trimming removed 5 bases at V and 2 bases at J, with 12 bases between. CDR1 is MNHEY and CDR2 is SVGAGI in the germline V gene. CDR3 nucleotide sequence: TGTGCCAGCAGTAGACAGACATCCAACTATGGCTACACCTTC. Its protein product is CASSRQTSNYGYTF.

The chain uses TRBV7-9 and TRBJ2-7; possible D gene TRBD2, 5 bases. CDR3 length equals 13 residues. CDR1 and CDR2 (germline): SEHNR, FQNEAQ (reference sequence). Trimming removed 6 bases from V and 5 bases from J, with 14 bases in between. The CDR3 spells CASRDWQEDEQYF. As DNA, the CDR3 is TGTGCCAGCAGGGACTGGCAGGAAGACGAGCAGTACTTC. The variable domain in full, with the rest retrieved from reference TRBV7-9 and TRBJ2-7, is DTGVSQNPRHKITKRGQNVTFRCDPISEHNRLYWYRQTLGQGPEFLTYFQNEAQLEKSRLLSDRFSAERPKGSFSTLEIQRTEQGDSAMYLCASRDWQEDEQYFGPGTRLTVT.

This clonotype appeared a few times. The genes are TRBV5-1 and TRBJ2-1; TRBD1 matches at 11 bases. This CDR3 has 13 residues. Germline V CDR1 and CDR2: SGHRS, YFSETQ. The junction had 5 bases not matched to a gene; V was cut back by 3 bases and J by 12 bases. The CDR3 is CASSSDRGHGQFF. The CDR3 coding sequence is TGCGCCAGCAGCTCGGACAGGGGGCATGGGCAGTTCTTC. Full variable domain (outside the CDR3, taken from reference TRBV5-1 and TRBJ2-1): KAGVTQTPRYLIKTRGQQVTLSCSPISGHRSVSWYQQTPGQGLQFLFEYFSETQRNKGNFPGRFSGRQFSNSRSEMNVSTLELGDSALYLCASSSDRGHGQFFGPGTRLTVL.

There are a few counts of this clonotype. J is TRBJ1-5 and V is TRBV7-2; 9 bases are shared with TRBD1. V gave up 5 bases and J gave up 3 bases; unmatched junction bases: 5. CDR1 is SGHTA and CDR2 is FQGNSA in the germline V gene. The CDR3 is made up of 15 amino acids. The CDR3 reads CASSRGQGLNQPQHF. The CDR3 nucleotides are TGTGCCAGCAGCCGAGGACAGGGGCTCAATCAGCCCCAGCATTTT.

The rearrangement joins TRBV7-2 to TRBJ2-7; D is possibly TRBD1 or TRBD2 (5 bases each). CDR3 length equals 16 residues. V was cut by 3 bases and J by 5 bases, with 20 bases left in between. Germline V lookup: CDR1 SGHTA, CDR2 FQGNSA. The CDR3 loop reads CASSLTGAVTTHEQYF. Written as DNA, the CDR3 is TGTGCCAGCAGCTTGACCGGGGCCGTCACGACCCACGAGCAGTACTTC.

The rearrangement links TRBV29-1 to TRBJ2-3; D is uncertain. CDR1 SQVTM and CDR2 ANQGSEA come from the germline V gene. This CDR3 is 14 amino acids long. Deletions cut 7 bases from V and 0 bases from J, with 14 bases between. CDR3: CSGNQASSTDTQYF. In DNA form, the CDR3 reads TGCAGCGGTAACCAGGCTTCTAGCACAGATACGCAGTATTTT.

This clonotype was counted a few times. The chain couples TRBV7-9 to TRBJ2-5; D tentatively fits TRBD1 or TRBD2 (6 bases each). The CDR3 is 16 amino acids. V lost 2 bases to trimming and J lost 5 bases, with 18 bases between them. Germline CDR1 is SEHNR and CDR2 is FQNEAQ (reference sequence). This chain's CDR3 is CASSLFLGAGTETQYF. The CDR3 coding sequence is TGTGCCAGCAGCTTATTCCTGGGGGCGGGGACGGAGACCCAGTACTTC.

This clonotype was detected a few times. Mismatch with germline at one junction end may stem from a read error. V gene TRBV5-1 combines with J gene TRBJ1-1, with 9 bases fitting TRBD1. The CDR3 has 14 residues. The germline CDR1 and CDR2 sequences are SGHRS and YFSETQ. CDR3 protein: CASRLGQGNTEAFF. DNA for the CDR3: TGCGCCAGCAGGTTGGGACAGGGGAACACTGAAGCTTTCTTT.

The V call is TRBV20-1, the J call TRBJ1-4, with a weak D call TRBD1 (6 bases). The CDR3 totals 15 residues. With 1 base removed from V and 5 bases from J, the gap between germline ends came to 14 bases. Germline CDR1 DFQATT, CDR2 SNEGSKA (reference sequence). As DNA, the CDR3 is TGCAGTGCTAGAGGAGTGGACAGAGGAAATGAAAAACTGTTTTTT. This gives the protein CSARGVDRGNEKLFF.

This clonotype was found a few times. V usage is TRBV6-1 and J usage is TRBJ2-7, with D perhaps TRBD1 or TRBD2 (5 bases each). V was clipped by 1 base and J by 5 bases, with 15 bases between them. CDR3 length: 15 residues. The germline V gene has CDR1 MNHNS and CDR2 SASEGT. In DNA, the CDR3 is TGTGCCAGCAGTGAAGTGATAGGGACCATCGACGAGCAGTACTTC. Encoded protein: CASSEVIGTIDEQYF.

This clonotype came up a few times. The gene calls are TRBV10-2 and TRBJ2-3, with 7 bases matching TRBD2. The CDR3 runs 14 residues. Germline lookup yields CDR1 WSHSY and CDR2 SAAADI. The V segment lost 2 bases and the J segment 5 bases; nucleotides outside the gene matches: 4. The CDR3 loop reads CASSEQGGLDTQYF. The CDR3 DNA sequence: TGCGCCAGCAGTGAGCAGGGAGGGTTAGATACGCAGTATTTT.

The chain is built from TRBV13 and TRBJ1-1; no clear D. With 1 base removed from V and 4 bases from J, the gap between germline ends came to 10 bases. CDR1 and CDR2 (germline): PRHDT, FYEKMQ (reference sequence). The CDR3 contains 14 residues. CDR3 nucleotide sequence: TGTGCCAGCAGCTTAGTGGGGATAGGCACTGAAGCTTTCTTT. This codes for CASSLVGIGTEAFF.

This clonotype was seen at least ten times. This chain links TRBV29-1 with TRBJ2-3; 8 positions match TRBD1. From germline, CDR1 is SQVTM and CDR2 ANQGSEA. CDR3 length: 14 amino acids. As DNA, the CDR3 is TGCAGGGCTCCGGGACAGGTTTTCACAGATACGCAGTATTTT. As protein: CRAPGQVFTDTQYF.

V and J are TRBV4-1 and TRBJ1-4; tentative D call: TRBD1 (6 bases). V was trimmed by 4 bases and J by 5 bases, leaving 11 bases between them. This CDR3 comprises 14 residues. Germline CDR1 and CDR2: MGHRA and YSYEKL. CDR3 DNA sequence: TGCGCCAGCAGCCCGACAGGTGTGAATGAAAAACTGTTTTTT. It is translated as CASSPTGVNEKLFF.

This clonotype has a handful of counts. The CDR3 reads CASSFSSGGGQETQYF. The CDR3 DNA sequence: TGTGCCAGCAGTTTTAGTAGCGGGGGGGGCCAAGAGACCCAGTACTTC. The rearrangement joins TRBV12-3 or TRBV12-4 to TRBJ2-5; 11 nucleotides line up with TRBD2. The V segment lost 3 bases and the J segment 1 base; nucleotides outside the gene matches: 4. The CDR3 spans 16 residues.

The V and J genes are TRBV4-1 and TRBJ2-2; 7 bases map to TRBD1. The CDR3 is made up of 13 amino acids. V was pared by 9 bases and J by 0 bases, with 1 base of the junction left unmatched. The germline CDR1 and CDR2 sequences are MGHRA and YSYEKL. Written as DNA, the CDR3 is TGCGCCAGTGGGACAGCGAACACCGGGGAGCTGTTTTTT. Its protein product is CASGTANTGELFF.

This clonotype was observed many times. J is TRBJ2-1 and V is TRBV7-2, with D perhaps matching TRBD1 or TRBD2 (5 bases each). The V and J ends lost 4 bases and 4 bases respectively, with 11 bases between them. CDR3 length: 14 amino acids. Germline lookup yields CDR1 SGHTA and CDR2 FQGNSA. The CDR3 DNA is TGTGCCAGCAGCTCTTCGGGACCATACAATGAGCAGTTCTTC. As protein: CASSSSGPYNEQFF. The full variable domain, in which reference TRBV7-2 and TRBJ2-1 provide the parts outside the CDR3, is GAGVSQSPSNKVTEKGKDVELRCDPISGHTALYWYRQSLGQGLEFLIYFQGNSAPDKSGLPSDRFSAERTGGSVSTLTIQRTQQEDSAVYLCASSSSGPYNEQFFGPGTRLTVL.

This clonotype occurred many times. V and J are TRBV6-1 and TRBJ2-4, with D perhaps matching TRBD1 (5 bases). The germline gives CDR1 MNHNS, CDR2 SASEGT. Between the trimmed V and J ends, which lost 0 bases and 4 bases, there was a span of 13 bases. This CDR3 region has 16 residues. CDR3 in amino acids: CASSEAARQIKNIQYF. The CDR3 DNA reads TGTGCCAGCAGTGAAGCAGCTAGACAGATTAAAAACATTCAGTACTTC.